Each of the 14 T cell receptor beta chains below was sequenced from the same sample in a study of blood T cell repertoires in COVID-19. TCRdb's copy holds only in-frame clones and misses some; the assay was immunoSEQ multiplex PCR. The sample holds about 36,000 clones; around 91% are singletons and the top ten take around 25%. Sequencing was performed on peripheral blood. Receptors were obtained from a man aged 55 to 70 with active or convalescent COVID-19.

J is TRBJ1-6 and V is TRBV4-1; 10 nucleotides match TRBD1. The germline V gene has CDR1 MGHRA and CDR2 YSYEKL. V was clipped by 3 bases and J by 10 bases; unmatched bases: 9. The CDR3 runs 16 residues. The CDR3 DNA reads TGCGCCAGCAGCCACACCTCCGGGACAGGGGTATCACCCCTCCACTTT. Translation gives CASSHTSGTGVSPLHF.

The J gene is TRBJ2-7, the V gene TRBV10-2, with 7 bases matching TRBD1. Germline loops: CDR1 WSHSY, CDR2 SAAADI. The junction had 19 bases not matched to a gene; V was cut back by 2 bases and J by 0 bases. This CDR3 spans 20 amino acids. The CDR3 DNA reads TGCGCCAGCAGTGAGAGGGGACAGAGTAGCACCCTACCCAGCTCCTACGAGCAGTACTTC. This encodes CASSERGQSSTLPSSYEQYF.

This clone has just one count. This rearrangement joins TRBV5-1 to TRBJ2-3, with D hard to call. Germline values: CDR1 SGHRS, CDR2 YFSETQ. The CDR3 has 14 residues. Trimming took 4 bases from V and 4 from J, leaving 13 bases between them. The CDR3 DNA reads TGCGCCAGCAGCCCCCGTCCTCTCCCAGATACGCAGTATTTT. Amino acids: CASSPRPLPDTQYF. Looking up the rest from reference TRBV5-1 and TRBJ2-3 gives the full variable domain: KAGVTQTPRYLIKTRGQQVTLSCSPISGHRSVSWYQQTPGQGLQFLFEYFSETQRNKGNFPGRFSGRQFSNSRSEMNVSTLELGDSALYLCASSPRPLPDTQYFGPGTRLTVL.

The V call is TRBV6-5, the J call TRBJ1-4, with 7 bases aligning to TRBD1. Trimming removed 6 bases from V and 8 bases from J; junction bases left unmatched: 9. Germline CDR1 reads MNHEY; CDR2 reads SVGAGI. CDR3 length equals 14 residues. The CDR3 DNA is TGTGCCAGCAGCCTCGGGACAGCTAGAGAAAAACTGTTTTTT. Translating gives CASSLGTAREKLFF.

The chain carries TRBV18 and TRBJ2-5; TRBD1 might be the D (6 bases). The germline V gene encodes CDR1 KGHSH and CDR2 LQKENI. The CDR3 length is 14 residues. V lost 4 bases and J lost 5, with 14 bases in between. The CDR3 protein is CASSLLNQGETQYF. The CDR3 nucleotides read TGTGCCAGCTCACTCCTAAACCAGGGGGAGACCCAGTACTTC.

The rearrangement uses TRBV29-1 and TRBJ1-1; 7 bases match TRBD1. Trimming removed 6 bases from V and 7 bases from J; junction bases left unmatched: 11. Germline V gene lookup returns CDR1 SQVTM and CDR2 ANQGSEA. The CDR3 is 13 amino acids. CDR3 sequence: CSVETGRLHEAFF. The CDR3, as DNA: TGCAGCGTGGAGACAGGGCGACTCCATGAAGCTTTCTTT.

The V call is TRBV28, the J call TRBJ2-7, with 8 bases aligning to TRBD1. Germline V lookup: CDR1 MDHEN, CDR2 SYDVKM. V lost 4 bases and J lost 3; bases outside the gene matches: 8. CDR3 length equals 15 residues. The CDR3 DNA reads TGTGCCAGCAGTTACAATTACAGGGGGGACTACGAGCAGTACTTC. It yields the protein CASSYNYRGDYEQYF. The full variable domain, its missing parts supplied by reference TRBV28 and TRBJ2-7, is DVKVTQSSRYLVKRTGEKVFLECVQDMDHENMFWYRQDPGLGLRLIYFSYDVKMKEKGDIPEGYSVSREKKERFSLILESASTNQTSMYLCASSYNYRGDYEQYFGPGTRLTVT.

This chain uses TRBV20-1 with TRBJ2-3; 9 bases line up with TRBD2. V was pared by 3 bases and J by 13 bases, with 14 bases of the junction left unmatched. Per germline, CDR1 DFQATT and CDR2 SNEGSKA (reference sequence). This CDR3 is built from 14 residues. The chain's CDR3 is CSASWGLAGGREYF. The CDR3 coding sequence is TGCAGTGCTAGTTGGGGACTAGCCGGGGGGCGAGAGTATTTT.

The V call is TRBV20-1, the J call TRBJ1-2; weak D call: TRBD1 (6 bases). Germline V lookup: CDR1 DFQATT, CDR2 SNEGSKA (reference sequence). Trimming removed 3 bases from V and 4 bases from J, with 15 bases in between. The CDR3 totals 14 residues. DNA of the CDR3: TGCAGTGCTAGTGCGGACAGTCTTGTCTATGGCTACACCTTC. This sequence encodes CSASADSLVYGYTF.

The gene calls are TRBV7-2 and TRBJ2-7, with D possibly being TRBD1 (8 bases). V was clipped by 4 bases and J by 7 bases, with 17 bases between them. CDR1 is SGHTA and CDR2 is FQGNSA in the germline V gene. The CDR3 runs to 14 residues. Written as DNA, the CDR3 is TGTGCCAGCAGCTCACCAGGACAGGGAGGGGAGCAGTACTTC. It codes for CASSSPGQGGEQYF.

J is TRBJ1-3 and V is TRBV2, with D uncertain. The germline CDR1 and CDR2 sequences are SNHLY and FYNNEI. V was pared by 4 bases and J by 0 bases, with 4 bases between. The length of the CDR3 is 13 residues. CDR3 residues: CASSGRSGNTIYF. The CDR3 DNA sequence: TGTGCCAGCAGTGGTCGCTCTGGAAACACCATATATTTT.

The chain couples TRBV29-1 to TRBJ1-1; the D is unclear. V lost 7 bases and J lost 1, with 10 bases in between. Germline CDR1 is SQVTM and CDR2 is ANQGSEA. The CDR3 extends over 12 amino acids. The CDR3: CSARPGNTEAFF. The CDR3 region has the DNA TGCAGCGCCCGTCCGGGGAACACTGAAGCTTTCTTT.

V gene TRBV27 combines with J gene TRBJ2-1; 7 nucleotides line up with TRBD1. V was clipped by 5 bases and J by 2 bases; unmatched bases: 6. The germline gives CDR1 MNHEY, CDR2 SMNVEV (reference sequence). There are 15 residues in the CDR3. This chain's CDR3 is CASSPNRGTYNEQFF. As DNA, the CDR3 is TGTGCCAGCAGTCCCAACAGGGGTACCTACAATGAGCAGTTCTTC.

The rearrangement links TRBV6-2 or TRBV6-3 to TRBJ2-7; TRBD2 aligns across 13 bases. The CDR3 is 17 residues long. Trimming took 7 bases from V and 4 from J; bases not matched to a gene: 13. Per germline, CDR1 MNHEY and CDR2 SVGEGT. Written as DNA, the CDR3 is TGTGCCAGCAACCCAACCAGGACTAGCGGGAGTTTGTACGAGCAGTACTTC. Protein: CASNPTRTSGSLYEQYF.